This T cell receptor (beta chain) was captured in a study of blood T cell repertoires in COVID-19 (TCRdb year 2020). Regarding the complete study: Collaborator samples came from the United States, Italy and Spain and covered acute and convalescent phases of COVID-19. The material from the prospective study consisted of cDNA or gDNA derived from T cells, B-cell-depleted T cells, or PBMCs. Subjects who had been exposed to COVID-19, were actively infected with it, or had recovered from it provided the deeply sampled blood TCRbeta repertoires that made up the dataset. The repertoires were released in a freely available public database intended as a resource for research on the immune response to SARS-CoV-2. The samples were drawn from the first 160 participants of the ongoing ImmuneRACE study and from roughly 1,300 subjects provided by 6 global collaborators. A de-identified subject ID, COVID-19 status, age in years and sex were almost always included in the sample metadata. Where available, HLA class I and class II types were obtained from metadata supplied by the sample provider rather than from assay-based typing. The investigation overall reported the following: Clinical and demographic metadata were provided uncurated, with the amount varying by source and participant.

The immunoSEQ Assay, a bias-controlled multiplex PCR, was used to amplify TCRbeta CDR3 regions from genomic DNA. In the original analysis: Nucleated cell counts per sample were estimated from amplification of reference gene primers within the assay. To quantify the absolute abundance of each unique TCRbeta CDR3 rearrangement, sequence reads were collapsed and filtered. For each sample, productive Simpson clonality was calculated by taking the square root of Simpson's diversity index across productive rearrangements. In its TCRdb copy, this immuneACCESS table keeps in-frame sequences only and misses some clones. Where compared with another copy, unresolved V genes explain less than half of these, and the others have no known cause. For V, J and clone size, that table is used; D and trimming come from the DNA. Present in this sample are 400,000 to 500,000 clones, roughly 90% of which were seen just once. 1.4% of the sample is taken by the ten largest.

The CDR3 numbers 14 residues from cysteine through phenylalanine. Just the 42-base CDR3 DNA is kept, in frame starting at base 1. Cut back by 0 bases and 6 bases, the V and J ends lie 11 bases apart. Reading the germline V gene gives CDR1 MGHRA and CDR2 YSYEKL. Whole blood was collected in K2EDTA tubes by collaborating institutions according to the institutions' own protocols. For TCRbeta analysis, collaborators shipped samples in one of three forms: frozen whole blood, isolated PBMCs, or DNA extracted from either of those sample types. In the case of this clone: Its antigen has not been determined. Within one base of it there is no much larger clone, and no base qualities were kept.

The TCR was taken from a woman aged 30 to 39 with active or convalescent COVID-19. Here the chain combines TRBV4-1 and TRBJ1-2; the D gene is not confidently resolved. The source material was peripheral blood. The DNA reads TGCGCCAGCAGCCAAGAGACACAGAGTCATGGCTACACCTTC. This is translated as CASSQETQSHGYTF.